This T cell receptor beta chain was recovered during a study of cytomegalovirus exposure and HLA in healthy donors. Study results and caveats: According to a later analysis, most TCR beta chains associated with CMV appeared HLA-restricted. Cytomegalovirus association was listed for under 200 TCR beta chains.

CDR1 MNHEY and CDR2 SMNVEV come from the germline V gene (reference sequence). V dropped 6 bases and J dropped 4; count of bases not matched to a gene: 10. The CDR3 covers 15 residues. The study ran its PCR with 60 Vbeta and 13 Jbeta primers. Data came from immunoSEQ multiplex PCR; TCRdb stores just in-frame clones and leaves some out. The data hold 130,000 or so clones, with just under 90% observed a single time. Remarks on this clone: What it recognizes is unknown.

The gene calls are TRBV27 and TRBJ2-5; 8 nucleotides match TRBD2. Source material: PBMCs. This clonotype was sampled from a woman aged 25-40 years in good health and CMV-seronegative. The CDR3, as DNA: TGTGCCAGCAGGTTTCGGGGGGGGGCCAGAGAGACCCAGTACTTC. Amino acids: CASRFRGGARETQYF.